The 15 T cell receptor beta chains listed next were all sequenced from one sample in a study of cytomegalovirus exposure and HLA in healthy donors. The primer mix had 60 Vbeta and 13 Jbeta primers. Measured with immunoSEQ multiplex PCR; TCRdb has only the in-frame clones, and not every one. Of 90,000 to 120,000 clones detected, 77% appear once; the ten largest clones hold roughly 4.2%. The sequencing input was PBMCs. The receptors originated from a male donor in good health and CMV-seronegative.

The CDR3, as DNA: TGTGCCAGCAGCCCAAGAATTAGCGGGAGAGCGAAAGAGCAGTACTTC. Its protein product is CASSPRISGRAKEQYF. The chain joins TRBV7-6 to TRBJ2-7; TRBD2 matches at 9 bases. CDR1 is SGHVS and CDR2 is FNYEAQ in the germline V gene. Trimming cost V 5 bases and J 7 bases; bases outside gene matches: 15. This CDR3 comprises 16 residues.

This chain links TRBV6-5 with TRBJ2-3; possible D gene TRBD2, 6 bases. The CDR3 is made up of 15 amino acids. Germline assignment: CDR1 MNHEY and CDR2 SVGAGI. V was trimmed by 0 bases and J by 6 bases, leaving 13 bases between them. The CDR3 DNA follows: TGTGCCAGCAGTTACTCCGCGGGGTCTAGCGATACGCAGTATTTT. Residues: CASSYSAGSSDTQYF.

V and J are TRBV14 and TRBJ2-7, with 8 bases matching TRBD2. J gave up 2 bases and V 3 bases, and 6 bases lay outside the gene matches. Germline V lookup: CDR1 SGHDN, CDR2 FVKESK. The CDR3 is made up of 15 amino acids. The CDR3 DNA sequence: TGTGCCAGCAGCCACCAGCGGGAGTGGCCCTACGAGCAGTACTTC. This sequence encodes CASSHQREWPYEQYF. The whole variable domain, remainder taken from reference TRBV14 and TRBJ2-7, is EAGVTQFPSHSVIEKGQTVTLRCDPISGHDNLYWYRRVMGKEIKFLLHFVKESKQDESGMPNNRFLAERTGGTYSTLKVQPAELEDSGVYFCASSHQREWPYEQYFGPGTRLTVT.

The gene calls are TRBV19 and TRBJ2-7; TRBD2 matches 7 bases. CDR1 is LNHDA, CDR2 SQIVND, per germline (reference sequence). The trim removed 5 bases at V and 0 bases at J, leaving 1 base unmatched. This CDR3 is 13 amino acids long. This chain's CDR3 is CASSGTNSYEQYF. CDR3 DNA: TGTGCCAGTAGTGGGACTAACTCCTACGAGCAGTACTTC.

The rearrangement uses TRBV27 and TRBJ2-3; D might be TRBD1 (6 bases). Germline V gives CDR1 MNHEY, CDR2 SMNVEV (reference sequence). The V and J ends lost 4 bases and 6 bases respectively, with 17 bases between them. The CDR3 spans 15 residues. CDR3 nucleotide sequence: TGTGCCAGCAGTTCCACAGCGGCCCAGGGGGATACGCAGTATTTT. Translated: CASSSTAAQGDTQYF.

This clone appeared a single time. This sequence joins TRBV12-5 and TRBJ2-2; possibly TRBD2 for D (7 bases). V lost 7 bases and J 5 bases, leaving 14 bases between the germline ends. This CDR3 has 14 residues. Germline-derived CDR1 and CDR2 are LGHNT and FRNRAP. The CDR3: CASAGAAGTGELFF. In nucleotides, the CDR3 is TGTGCTAGTGCGGGGGCAGCGGGGACCGGGGAGCTGTTTTTT.

V usage is TRBV6-1 and J usage is TRBJ1-1; D is unresolved. This CDR3 comprises 12 residues. CDR1 is MNHNS, CDR2 SASEGT, per germline. The V end lost 10 bases, the J end lost 2 bases, and 11 bases lay between the germline ends. In nucleotides, the CDR3 is TGTGCCATCACTCCCCCTAACACTGAAGCTTTCTTT. This translates into CAITPPNTEAFF.

Worth noting for this clone: Relative to the germline gene, one junction end is altered; a read error may explain this. This chain joins TRBV5-1 and TRBJ1-2; 11 bases agree with TRBD1. CDR1 is SGHRS, CDR2 YFSETQ, per germline. The CDR3 runs 15 residues. CDR3 region: CASTLGTGGNYGYTF. The CDR3 DNA sequence: TGCGCCAGCACCTTGGGGACAGGGGGTAACTATGGCTACACCTTC.

J is TRBJ1-5 and V is TRBV4-1; TRBD1 matches 7 bases. This CDR3 has 16 residues. CDR1 MGHRA and CDR2 YSYEKL come from the germline V gene. Germline trimming cut 3 bases from V and 11 bases from J; bases unmatched to any gene: 16. As DNA, the CDR3 is TGCGCCAGCAGCCATGCGGCTACAGGGGCCCCCAGGGCCCAGCATTTT. The encoded protein is CASSHAATGAPRAQHF.

This clone was detected only once. The chain has TRBV6-4 and TRBJ2-1, with D maybe TRBD2 (5 bases). V shed 2 bases and J shed 3 bases, with 8 bases lying between them. CDR1 is MRHNA, CDR2 SNTAGT, per germline. The CDR3 totals 14 residues. The CDR3 loop reads CASSDQEDYNEQFF. CDR3 in DNA: TGTGCCAGCAGTGACCAGGAGGACTACAATGAGCAGTTCTTC.

This chain links TRBV30 with TRBJ2-7, with TRBD1 identical over 7 bases. Germline CDR1 reads GTSNPN; CDR2 reads SVGIG (reference sequence). CDR3 length: 14 residues. Trimming removed 2 bases from V and 0 bases from J; junction bases left unmatched: 4. The CDR3 loop is CAWSRDRSSYEQYF. DNA of the CDR3: TGTGCCTGGAGTAGGGACAGAAGCTCCTACGAGCAGTACTTC.

The chain has TRBV9 and TRBJ2-1; TRBD2 aligns across 8 bases. Germline trimming cut 4 bases from V and 8 bases from J; bases unmatched to any gene: 11. The length of the CDR3 is 15 residues. The V gene's germline CDR1 is SGDLS and CDR2 YYNGEE. Written as DNA, the CDR3 is TGTGCCAGCAGCACAAGAGCGGGAGCGGGTTATGAGCAGTTCTTC. This sequence encodes CASSTRAGAGYEQFF.

Only one count was recorded for this clone. The V and J genes are TRBV11-2 and TRBJ2-7; TRBD2 matches 8 bases. Germline values: CDR1 SGHAT, CDR2 FQNNGV. V was clipped by 4 bases and J by 5 bases; unmatched bases: 16. The CDR3 contains 17 residues. DNA for the CDR3: TGTGCCAGCAGCTGCGCGGTGACTAGCGCGAACCCTCACGAGCAGTACTTC. Translating gives CASSCAVTSANPHEQYF. The complete variable domain, with remaining parts taken from reference TRBV11-2 and TRBJ2-7, reads EAGVAQSPRYKIIEKRQSVAFWCNPISGHATLYWYQQILGQGPKLLIQFQNNGVVDDSQLPKDRFSAERLKGVDSTLKIQPAKLEDSAVYLCASSCAVTSANPHEQYFGPGTRLTVT.

The gene calls are TRBV25-1 and TRBJ2-3; 10 positions agree with TRBD2. CDR1 and CDR2 from the germline V gene are MGHDK and SYGVNS. Germline trimming cut 1 base from V and 12 bases from J; bases unmatched to any gene: 4. There are 13 residues in the CDR3. CDR3 DNA: TGTGCCAGCAGTGAATTTCGACTAGCGGGCCAGTATTTT. It codes for CASSEFRLAGQYF.

The V and J genes are TRBV2 and TRBJ1-2; 10 bases are a match to TRBD1. Germline values: CDR1 SNHLY, CDR2 FYNNEI. Losses at the gene ends were 5 bases for V and 5 bases for J; bases not matched to a gene: 11. The CDR3 consists of 16 residues. The CDR3 sequence is CASSTRQGALGYGYTF. CDR3 sequence (DNA): TGTGCCAGCAGTACGAGACAGGGGGCGTTAGGATATGGCTACACCTTC.